The 28 T cell receptor beta chains below were found in one sample sequenced in a study of blood T cell repertoires in COVID-19. The assay was immunoSEQ multiplex PCR, and TCRdb's table has in-frame clones only and misses some. The sample carries roughly 230,000 clones, roughly four fifths recorded once. Sequenced material: peripheral blood. Receptor source: a man aged 50-60 years with active or convalescent COVID-19.

The chain links TRBV5-4 to TRBJ1-6; unclear D gene. The germline V gene has CDR1 SGHNT and CDR2 YYREEE (reference sequence). Trimming left V 0 bases short and J 8 bases short, with 9 bases between. The CDR3 consists of 14 residues. The CDR3 sequence is CASSLEGRYSPLHF. The CDR3 region has the DNA TGTGCCAGCAGCTTGGAAGGGAGGTATTCACCCCTCCACTTT.

The chain joins TRBV19 to TRBJ2-7; D may be TRBD1 (5 bases). Per germline, CDR1 LNHDA and CDR2 SQIVND (reference sequence). The length of the CDR3 is 14 residues. Trimming pared 6 bases from V and 0 bases from J, leaving 12 bases between. The CDR3 reads CASRTDKSSYEQYF. CDR3 DNA: TGTGCCAGTAGAACGGACAAGAGCTCCTACGAGCAGTACTTC.

The chain is built from TRBV24-1 and TRBJ2-7; tentatively, D is TRBD1 (5 bases). Germline V gene sequence: CDR1 KGHDR, CDR2 SFDVKD. The CDR3 sequence is 13 residues long. Trimming took off 5 bases at V and 3 bases at J, with 10 bases between the two ends. This CDR3 reads CATSGRGSYEQYF. The CDR3 nucleotides read TGTGCCACCAGTGGTAGGGGCAGCTACGAGCAGTACTTC.

The chain recombines TRBV5-1 with TRBJ2-2, with 8 bases that match TRBD2. There are 17 residues in the CDR3. Trimming removed 0 bases from V and 3 bases from J; junction bases left unmatched: 7. Germline CDR1 is SGHRS and CDR2 is YFSETQ. This CDR3 is CASSLAHSGVYTGELFF. Here the CDR3 DNA reads TGCGCCAGCAGCTTGGCACATAGCGGGGTGTACACCGGGGAGCTGTTTTTT.

The V gene is TRBV7-3, the J gene TRBJ2-1; 7 nucleotides line up with TRBD2. The CDR3 spans 21 residues. Losses at the gene ends were 2 bases for V and 0 bases for J; bases not matched to a gene: 19. Germline CDR1 reads SGHTA; CDR2 reads FQGTGA. The DNA of the CDR3 is TGTGCCAGCAGCTTACGGCCCTTAAAACTCTCCAGCGGGGTCTCCTACAATGAGCAGTTCTTC. Protein product: CASSLRPLKLSSGVSYNEQFF.

In DNA, the CDR3 is TGTGCCTTTAGACAGGGACACCTCCACTTT. It is translated as CAFRQGHLHF. V is TRBV30 and J is TRBJ1-6; 7 bases align to TRBD1. Germline trimming cut 7 bases from V and 15 bases from J; bases unmatched to any gene: 6. Germline CDR1 is GTSNPN and CDR2 is SVGIG (reference sequence). The CDR3 contains 10 residues.

V usage is TRBV4-1 and J usage is TRBJ2-2, with 8 bases identical to TRBD2. CDR1 and CDR2 from the germline V gene are MGHRA and YSYEKL. The length of the CDR3 is 15 residues. V lost 1 base to trimming and J lost 6 bases; unmatched junction nucleotides: 4. CDR3 protein: CASSQAGLAPGELFF. The CDR3, as DNA: TGCGCCAGCAGCCAAGCTGGACTAGCTCCCGGGGAGCTGTTTTTT.

This chain uses TRBV10-3 with TRBJ1-1, with a weak D call TRBD1 (6 bases). V was trimmed by 6 bases and J by 5 bases, leaving 10 bases between them. The CDR3 is 12 residues long. In germline, CDR1 is ENHRY, CDR2 SYGVKD. CDR3 amino acids: CAIRKGGTEAFF. CDR3 DNA sequence: TGTGCCATCAGAAAGGGGGGGACTGAAGCTTTCTTT.

The V call is TRBV19, the J call TRBJ2-3; 12 nucleotides line up with TRBD2. V lost 5 bases and J lost 4; bases outside the gene matches: 4. Germline V lookup: CDR1 LNHDA, CDR2 SQIVND (reference sequence). CDR3 length: 15 residues. CDR3 amino acids: CASSAGLAGSDTQYF. Written as DNA, the CDR3 is TGTGCCAGTAGTGCCGGACTAGCGGGGTCAGATACGCAGTATTTT.

V is TRBV4-3 and J is TRBJ1-2, with a weak D call TRBD1 (5 bases). Germline V lookup: CDR1 LGHNA, CDR2 YSLEER. There are 15 residues in the CDR3. Deletions cut 3 bases from V and 2 bases from J, with 13 bases between. CDR3 sequence (DNA): TGCGCCAGCAGCCAGTTCCTACAGGCGAACTATGGCTACACCTTC. This sequence encodes CASSQFLQANYGYTF.

The rearrangement joins TRBV7-9 to TRBJ2-5, with D unresolved. Trimming took off 5 bases at V and 0 bases at J, with 7 bases between the two ends. CDR1 and CDR2 (germline): SEHNR, FQNEAQ (reference sequence). This CDR3 has 13 amino acids. The DNA for the CDR3 is TGTGCCAGCAGCCGCGGCTACCAAGAGACCCAGTACTTC. It translates to CASSRGYQETQYF.

V is TRBV7-6 and J is TRBJ1-1; TRBD1 might be the D (6 bases). Deletions cut 5 bases from V and 0 bases from J, with 13 bases between. The germline V gene encodes CDR1 SGHVS and CDR2 FNYEAQ. The CDR3 totals 15 residues. The CDR3 bases are TGTGCCAGCAGCCCCCGGGGGGGCATGAACACTGAAGCTTTCTTT. This codes for CASSPRGGMNTEAFF.

The DNA for the CDR3 is TGTGCCTGGAGTGTGCCCCCGGGGACAGCTGGGCCCAGCACTGAAGCTTTCTTT. Its translation is CAWSVPPGTAGPSTEAFF. The chain employs TRBV30 and TRBJ1-1; 7 bases align to TRBD1. CDR1 is GTSNPN, CDR2 SVGIG, per germline (reference sequence). The CDR3 length is 18 residues. The ends lost 0 bases at V and 4 bases at J; junction bases unmatched: 17. The full variable domain, with the rest looked up from reference TRBV30 and TRBJ1-1, is SQTIHQWPATLVQPVGSPLSLECTVEGTSNPNLYWYRQAAGRGLQLLFYSVGIGQISSEVPQNLSASRPQDRQFILSSKKLLLSDSGFYLCAWSVPPGTAGPSTEAFFGQGTRLTVV.

The chain is built from TRBV27 and TRBJ1-1; D gene ambiguous. Germline-derived CDR1 and CDR2 are MNHEY and SMNVEV (reference sequence). The length of the CDR3 is 16 residues. The V end lost 5 bases, the J end lost 1 base, and 17 bases lay between the germline ends. DNA of the CDR3: TGTGCCAGCAGTCCGCCCCCGGGTCGTGAGAACACTGAAGCTTTCTTT. Amino acids: CASSPPPGRENTEAFF.

The chain joins TRBV5-1 to TRBJ2-5; 7 bases are a match to TRBD1. The CDR3 sequence is 15 residues long. Germline assignment: CDR1 SGHRS and CDR2 YFSETQ. Trimming took 2 bases from V and 0 from J; bases not matched to a gene: 4. The CDR3 sequence: CASSLRQGNQETQYF. The CDR3 region has the DNA TGCGCCAGCAGCTTAAGACAGGGAAACCAAGAGACCCAGTACTTC.

The V gene is TRBV12-5, the J gene TRBJ2-7, with TRBD1 matching over 8 bases. Per the germline V gene, CDR1 is LGHNT and CDR2 is FRNRAP. J lost 3 bases, V lost 2 bases, and 6 bases had no gene match. CDR3 length: 15 amino acids. CDR3 in DNA: TGTGCTAGTGGTTTGCCCTGGACAGGGAACTACGAGCAGTACTTC. This codes for CASGLPWTGNYEQYF. Based on the CDR3 plus reference TRBV12-5 and TRBJ2-7, the full variable domain is DARVTQTPRHKVTEMGQEVTMRCQPILGHNTVFWYRQTMMQGLELLAYFRNRAPLDDSGMPKDRFSAEMPDATLATLKIQPSEPRDSAVYFCASGLPWTGNYEQYFGPGTRLTVT.

This clone was counted only a few times. This chain links TRBV4-2 with TRBJ2-7; D remains ambiguous. V was cut by 3 bases and J by 3 bases, with 12 bases left in between. Germline V gene sequence: CDR1 LGHNA, CDR2 YNFKEQ. The CDR3 is 14 amino acids. CDR3 sequence reads: CASSQNPTGYEQYF. Here the CDR3 DNA reads TGTGCCAGCAGCCAGAACCCCACGGGCTACGAGCAGTACTTC.

V is TRBV4-1 and J is TRBJ2-6, with D maybe TRBD1 (5 bases). Germline V gene sequence: CDR1 MGHRA, CDR2 YSYEKL. This CDR3 contains 17 residues. V dropped 1 base and J dropped 0 bases, with 10 bases sitting between them. This chain's CDR3 is CASSQGSQGSGANVLTF. CDR3 DNA: TGCGCCAGCAGCCAAGGGTCTCAGGGCTCTGGGGCCAACGTCCTGACTTTC.

The genes are TRBV3-1 (or the pseudogene TRBV3-2) and TRBJ2-7; 7 bases are a match to TRBD1. CDR3 length equals 14 residues. CDR1 and CDR2 from the germline V gene are LGHDT and YNNKEL (reference sequence). V shed 4 bases, J shed 6 bases, and the junction held 9 bases outside the gene matches. CDR3 in amino acids: CASSPAGGLGEQYF. CDR3 in DNA: TGTGCCAGCAGCCCGGCAGGGGGTTTAGGCGAGCAGTACTTC.

The chain has TRBV5-4 and TRBJ2-3; 7 bases line up with TRBD2. Trimming took 0 bases from V and 4 from J; bases not matched to a gene: 8. The CDR3 consists of 16 residues. Germline V gene lookup returns CDR1 SGHNT and CDR2 YYREEE (reference sequence). Written as DNA, the CDR3 is TGTGCCAGCAGCTTGGAACGGGGGGTTCGTGCAGATACGCAGTATTTT. This encodes CASSLERGVRADTQYF.

The gene calls are TRBV5-1 and TRBJ2-5, with a tentative D call TRBD1 (8 bases). This CDR3 has 15 amino acids. Looked up from germline, CDR1 is SGHRS and CDR2 is YFSETQ. V lost 0 bases and J 4 bases, leaving 13 bases between the germline ends. CDR3 amino acids: CASSLAGGGGETQYF. The CDR3 nucleotides read TGCGCCAGCAGCTTGGCAGGGGGCGGGGGAGAGACCCAGTACTTC.

The chain is built from TRBV5-1 and TRBJ2-1; D gene unclear. This CDR3 contains 14 residues. Trimming stripped 3 bases from V and 10 bases from J, with 17 bases between. Germline values: CDR1 SGHRS, CDR2 YFSETQ. The chain's CDR3 is CASSSLGSLGEQFF. The CDR3 region has the DNA TGCGCCAGCAGCTCCCTCGGTAGCCTTGGAGAGCAGTTCTTC.

This rearrangement joins TRBV6-2 or TRBV6-3 to TRBJ2-1, with a weak D call TRBD2 (6 bases). V was clipped by 4 bases and J by 3 bases, with 22 bases between them. There are 18 residues in the CDR3. Germline values: CDR1 MNHEY, CDR2 SVGEGT. This CDR3 reads CASSFDQQAGSDYNEQFF. CDR3 nucleotides: TGTGCCAGCAGTTTCGATCAGCAGGCCGGGAGTGACTACAATGAGCAGTTCTTC.

This clone turned up a few times. Other DNA sequences in the same sample also yield this CDR3. This CDR3 is CASSRTGGTEAFF. The CDR3 DNA sequence: TGTGCCAGCAGTAGGACAGGGGGGACTGAAGCTTTCTTT. This chain connects TRBV2 to TRBJ1-1; 10 bases map to TRBD1. V shed 5 bases, J shed 5 bases, and the junction held 2 bases outside the gene matches. The CDR3 is made up of 13 amino acids. The germline gives CDR1 SNHLY, CDR2 FYNNEI.

V and J are TRBV11-1 and TRBJ2-5; 7 nucleotides match TRBD1. This CDR3 region has 15 residues. The J segment lost 3 bases and the V segment lost 4 bases, leaving 8 bases of the junction unmatched. The germline V gene encodes CDR1 SGHAT and CDR2 FQDESV (reference sequence). CDR3 loop: CASSYQGDRKETQYF. The CDR3 region has the DNA TGTGCCAGCAGCTACCAGGGGGATCGGAAAGAGACCCAGTACTTC.

The chain couples TRBV20-1 to TRBJ2-1; D not certain. V lost 3 bases and J lost 4, with 7 bases in between. Germline V gene lookup returns CDR1 DFQATT and CDR2 SNEGSKA (reference sequence). The CDR3 is made up of 12 amino acids. The CDR3 is CSASLRYNEQFF. CDR3 sequence (DNA): TGCAGTGCTAGTTTGAGGTACAATGAGCAGTTCTTC.

V is TRBV18 and J is TRBJ1-5; 8 nucleotides match TRBD1. V dropped 3 bases and J dropped 7; count of bases not matched to a gene: 8. This CDR3 spans 15 amino acids. Germline V gives CDR1 KGHSH, CDR2 LQKENI. CDR3: CASSPASGGGQPQHF. CDR3 sequence (DNA): TGTGCCAGCTCACCGGCTTCAGGGGGCGGGCAGCCCCAGCATTTT.

This chain joins TRBV20-1 and TRBJ2-7; 7 bases align to TRBD2. The CDR3 spans 11 residues. The trim removed 7 bases at V and 6 bases at J, leaving 6 bases unmatched. Germline loops: CDR1 DFQATT, CDR2 SNEGSKA (reference sequence). The CDR3 region has the DNA TGCAGTGTGGGGAGGGCCTTCGAGCAGTACTTC. The encoded protein is CSVGRAFEQYF.